The clone carrying this TCR beta chain is a singleton in its sample. The entry originates in a study of blood T cell repertoires in COVID-19. With 3 bases clipped from V and 2 bases from J, the junction kept 4 bases outside the gene matches. Germline CDR1 and CDR2: SGHRS and YFSETQ. The CDR3 has 17 amino acids. The method was immunoSEQ multiplex PCR; TCRdb's version includes in-frame clones alone and lacks a portion of them. The sample includes roughly 260,000 clones, approximately 86% seen only once; the top ten take about 6.3%. Material: PBMCs or T cells enriched from blood (not recorded which). The sequence came from a woman aged 25 to 39 with acute COVID-19. The chain employs TRBV5-1 and TRBJ2-2, with 13 bases fitting TRBD2. The CDR3 region has the DNA TGCGCCAGCAGCTCAAGACTAGCGGGGGGAAACACCGGGGAGCTGTTTTTT. This gives the protein CASSSRLAGGNTGELFF.